The 29 T cell receptor beta chains below were found in one sample sequenced in a study of T cell responses to AZD1222 COVID-19 vaccine. Measured with immunoSEQ multiplex PCR; TCRdb has only the in-frame clones, and not every one. The sample consists of fewer than 200,000 clones, around 88% of them appearing once. Specimen: peripheral blood, collected on day 0 of AZD1222 vaccination. The receptors derive from an adult in good health.

The gene calls are TRBV18 and TRBJ1-1, with TRBD1 matching 11 bases. V shed 1 base and J 2 bases; nucleotides not matched to a gene: 6. Germline V gives CDR1 KGHSH, CDR2 LQKENI. This CDR3 region has 17 residues. CDR3 nucleotides: TGTGCCAGCTCACCACGGACGGGACAGGGGGGAAACACTGAAGCTTTCTTT. As protein: CASSPRTGQGGNTEAFF.

To note about this clone: This CDR3 is also generated by other DNA sequences in the sample. DNA for the CDR3: TGCGCCAGCAGCTCGGGACAGGGCTATGGCTACACCTTC. Amino acid sequence: CASSSGQGYGYTF. V gene TRBV5-1 combines with J gene TRBJ1-2, with 9 bases fitting TRBD1. The germline V gene encodes CDR1 SGHRS and CDR2 YFSETQ. There are 13 residues in the CDR3. V lost 3 bases, J lost 4 bases, and 1 base stayed unmatched.

Comments on this clone: The same CDR3 can be traced to other DNA sequences in this sample. The chain carries TRBV19 and TRBJ1-5; no clear D gene. Germline values: CDR1 LNHDA, CDR2 SQIVND (reference sequence). V was cut by 6 bases and J by 4 bases, with 7 bases left in between. The CDR3 sequence is 12 residues long. This chain's CDR3 is CASSRGNQPQHF. In nucleotides, the CDR3 is TGTGCCAGTAGCCGAGGGAATCAGCCCCAGCATTTT.

The chain is built from TRBV27 and TRBJ1-5; possible D gene TRBD1, 5 bases. CDR1 is MNHEY, CDR2 SMNVEV, per germline (reference sequence). Trimming pared 6 bases from V and 3 bases from J, leaving 18 bases between. This CDR3 comprises 16 residues. CDR3 sequence reads: CASRTTGLEANQPQHF. The CDR3 bases are TGTGCCAGCAGGACAACAGGTTTGGAGGCCAATCAGCCCCAGCATTTT.

This clone was recorded only once. The rearrangement links TRBV11-3 to TRBJ1-1, with TRBD1 matching 11 bases. V was clipped by 0 bases and J by 4 bases; unmatched bases: 1. Germline CDR1 SGHNT, CDR2 YENEEA. This CDR3 is built from 15 residues. The CDR3 here is CASSLEGQGVTEAFF. For the CDR3, the DNA is TGTGCCAGCAGCTTAGAGGGACAGGGGGTCACTGAAGCTTTCTTT.

This clone was counted only a few times. This CDR3 is also generated by other DNA sequences in the sample. The rearrangement uses TRBV18 and TRBJ1-1; possible D gene TRBD1, 5 bases. Germline V CDR1 and CDR2: KGHSH, LQKENI. The CDR3 has 13 residues. Trimming removed 5 bases at V and 1 base at J, with 8 bases between. CDR3 sequence reads: CASSGAGNTEAFF. The CDR3 coding sequence is TGTGCCAGCTCAGGGGCGGGGAACACTGAAGCTTTCTTT.

The chain carries TRBV29-1 and TRBJ1-5; TRBD1 matches 11 bases. Germline V gene sequence: CDR1 SQVTM, CDR2 ANQGSEA. V was pared by 7 bases and J by 6 bases, with 11 bases of the junction left unmatched. The CDR3 covers 15 residues. The chain's CDR3 is CSAPTDRGQGQPQHF. DNA of the CDR3: TGCAGCGCGCCGACGGACAGGGGGCAGGGTCAGCCCCAGCATTTT.

This chain connects TRBV6-5 to TRBJ1-1; D might be TRBD1 (6 bases). Trimming pared 10 bases from V and 1 base from J, leaving 13 bases between. The germline gives CDR1 MNHEY, CDR2 SVGAGI. The CDR3 is 13 amino acids. CDR3 nucleotides: TGTGCCACCTATAACAGGGAGAACACTGAAGCTTTCTTT. Protein product: CATYNRENTEAFF.

This chain joins TRBV11-1 and TRBJ1-2; D remains ambiguous. The germline V gene encodes CDR1 SGHAT and CDR2 FQDESV (reference sequence). Trimming pared 1 base from V and 0 bases from J, leaving 3 bases between. This CDR3 has 13 amino acids. The CDR3 DNA follows: TGTGCCAGCAGCTTAGGGTCTAACTATGGCTACACCTTC. This codes for CASSLGSNYGYTF.

The chain is built from TRBV24-1 and TRBJ2-7, with D tentatively TRBD1 or TRBD2 (5 bases each). The CDR3 runs 14 residues. The germline V gene encodes CDR1 KGHDR and CDR2 SFDVKD. Trimming cost V 4 bases and J 0 bases, with 9 bases left between them. The CDR3 loop is CATSEGTASYEQYF. The CDR3 DNA reads as TGTGCCACCAGTGAGGGGACCGCCTCCTACGAGCAGTACTTC.

The chain has TRBV27 and TRBJ2-3, with D possibly TRBD1 on 6 matching bases. The V gene's germline CDR1 is MNHEY and CDR2 SMNVEV (reference sequence). The CDR3 has 17 amino acids. V gave up 3 bases and J gave up 4 bases, with 20 bases separating them. The CDR3 region has the DNA TGTGCCAGCAGTTTTAGGGGGAACGCTATTTCGGCAGATACGCAGTATTTT. Its translation is CASSFRGNAISADTQYF.

This chain links TRBV11-3 with TRBJ2-5; weak D call: TRBD2 (5 bases). Germline loops: CDR1 SGHNT, CDR2 YENEEA. V was shortened by 1 base and J by 2 bases, with 8 bases between the two germline ends. The CDR3 is made up of 14 amino acids. Here the CDR3 reads CASSLGGLQETQYF. For the CDR3, the DNA is TGTGCCAGCAGCTTAGGCGGGTTGCAAGAGACCCAGTACTTC.

The CDR3 region is CASSQAEVVSGNTIYF. The DNA of the CDR3 is TGTGCCAGCAGCCAAGCCGAAGTGGTCTCTGGAAACACCATATATTTT. This chain joins TRBV3-1 (or the pseudogene TRBV3-2) and TRBJ1-3; D remains unclear. The CDR3 has 16 residues. Germline V gives CDR1 LGHDT, CDR2 YNNKEL (reference sequence). V was shortened by 1 base and J by 0 bases, with 10 bases between the two germline ends.

The rearrangement joins TRBV30 to TRBJ1-4; D is ambiguous. CDR3 length: 13 residues. Germline values: CDR1 GTSNPN, CDR2 SVGIG (reference sequence). The ends were cut back, 1 base at V and 7 bases at J, with 10 bases in the middle. This CDR3 is CAWSAPSGEKLFF. As DNA, the CDR3 is TGTGCCTGGAGTGCACCCTCCGGTGAAAAACTGTTTTTT. Based on the CDR3 plus reference TRBV30 and TRBJ1-4, the full variable domain is SQTIHQWPATLVQPVGSPLSLECTVEGTSNPNLYWYRQAAGRGLQLLFYSVGIGQISSEVPQNLSASRPQDRQFILSSKKLLLSDSGFYLCAWSAPSGEKLFFGSGTQLSVL.

V is TRBV19 and J is TRBJ2-5, with a tentative D call TRBD2 (5 bases). Germline V gives CDR1 LNHDA, CDR2 SQIVND (reference sequence). V gave up 7 bases and J gave up 5 bases, with 20 bases separating them. The CDR3 totals 15 residues. CDR3 residues: CASNSRWASFETQYF. The CDR3 DNA reads as TGTGCCAGTAACAGCCGCTGGGCTAGCTTTGAGACCCAGTACTTC.

The rearrangement uses TRBV7-2 and TRBJ2-1; TRBD1 might be the D (5 bases). The CDR3 sequence is 14 residues long. With 8 bases removed from V and 4 bases from J, the gap between germline ends came to 15 bases. Germline V gene sequence: CDR1 SGHTA, CDR2 FQGNSA. The CDR3 protein is CASRPLGQYNEQFF. In DNA form, the CDR3 reads TGTGCCAGCCGACCCCTTGGACAATACAATGAGCAGTTCTTC.

The rearrangement joins TRBV27 to TRBJ2-3; D is tentatively TRBD1 or TRBD2 (6 bases each). The CDR3 length is 15 residues. CDR1 and CDR2 (germline): MNHEY, SMNVEV (reference sequence). Trimming stripped 6 bases from V and 5 bases from J, with 18 bases between. CDR3 in DNA: TGTGCCAGCAGACGAGGGGGGCGAGGTGGAGATACGCAGTATTTT. As protein: CASRRGGRGGDTQYF.

V is TRBV5-4 and J is TRBJ1-6; D is possibly TRBD1 (5 bases). The CDR3 has 16 residues. Germline values: CDR1 SGHNT, CDR2 YYREEE (reference sequence). V lost 2 bases to trimming and J lost 10 bases, with 19 bases between them. The CDR3 loop reads CASSFGGIGPRSPLHF. The CDR3 DNA is TGTGCCAGCAGCTTTGGGGGAATAGGACCTCGATCACCCCTCCACTTT. The complete variable domain, with remaining parts taken from reference TRBV5-4 and TRBJ1-6, reads ETGVTQSPTHLIKTRGQQVTLRCSSQSGHNTVSWYQQALGQGPQFIFQYYREEENGRGNFPPRFSGLQFPNYSSELNVNALELDDSALYLCASSFGGIGPRSPLHFGNGTRLTVT.

V and J are TRBV9 and TRBJ1-2; no reliable D call. The CDR3 is made up of 11 amino acids. Trimming removed 3 bases from V and 8 bases from J, with 8 bases in between. The V gene's germline CDR1 is SGDLS and CDR2 YYNGEE. CDR3: CASSAPEGYTF. The CDR3 DNA follows: TGTGCCAGCAGCGCCCCAGAGGGCTACACCTTC.

V usage is TRBV5-1 and J usage is TRBJ2-7, with D unclear. V shed 0 bases and J shed 0 bases, with 4 bases lying between them. Germline loops: CDR1 SGHRS, CDR2 YFSETQ. This CDR3 region has 13 residues. The CDR3 DNA follows: TGCGCCAGCAGCTTGGGTTACTCCTACGAGCAGTACTTC. Its protein product is CASSLGYSYEQYF.

The chain is built from TRBV30 and TRBJ1-5, with TRBD1 as a possible D gene (6 bases). CDR1 and CDR2 (germline): GTSNPN, SVGIG (reference sequence). Trimming cost V 2 bases and J 6 bases, with 11 bases left between them. This CDR3 spans 13 amino acids. CDR3 nucleotide sequence: TGTGCCTGGAGTACAGGGCTATCTCAGCCCCAGCATTTT. Protein: CAWSTGLSQPQHF.

The CDR3 sequence is CASRGTSGTYEQYF. CDR3 DNA sequence: TGTGCCAGCAGGGGGACTAGCGGTACCTACGAGCAGTACTTC. V is TRBV6-5 and J is TRBJ2-7, with 11 bases matching TRBD2. V gave up 6 bases and J gave up 2 bases; unmatched junction bases: 3. The CDR3 is 14 amino acids. The germline V gene encodes CDR1 MNHEY and CDR2 SVGAGI.

The chain joins TRBV3-1 (or the pseudogene TRBV3-2) to TRBJ1-5; D is undetermined. In germline, CDR1 is LGHDT, CDR2 YNNKEL (reference sequence). The CDR3 totals 14 residues. V was clipped by 3 bases and J by 2 bases, with 8 bases between them. CDR3 DNA sequence: TGTGCCAGCAGCCAGGTTTGGGGCAATCAGCCCCAGCATTTT. The encoded protein is CASSQVWGNQPQHF.

V and J are TRBV18 and TRBJ1-4; 8 bases fit TRBD1. In germline, CDR1 is KGHSH, CDR2 LQKENI. Unmatched junction bases numbered 3, after V lost 0 bases and J lost 6 bases. This CDR3 has 15 amino acids. The CDR3 region has the DNA TGTGCCAGCTCACCACCGGGACAGGTCCATGAAAAACTGTTTTTT. Protein sequence: CASSPPGQVHEKLFF.

The V gene is TRBV9, the J gene TRBJ2-5; D is uncertain. The V and J ends lost 0 bases and 2 bases respectively, with 11 bases between them. The CDR3 length is 15 residues. Per germline, CDR1 SGDLS and CDR2 YYNGEE. The CDR3 DNA reads as TGTGCCAGCAGCGTAGAATCGGCACTACAAGAGACCCAGTACTTC. This gives the protein CASSVESALQETQYF.

The chain carries TRBV7-9 and TRBJ2-1; D may be TRBD1 (6 bases). The germline gives CDR1 SEHNR, CDR2 FQNEAQ (reference sequence). The CDR3 length is 14 residues. Between the trimmed V and J ends, which lost 2 bases and 7 bases, there was a span of 12 bases. The CDR3 DNA reads as TGTGCCAGCAGCTTAAGAACAGGGAATAATGAGCAGTTCTTC. Translating it yields CASSLRTGNNEQFF.

The table lists this clone with a count of one. The V and J genes are TRBV5-1 and TRBJ2-7, with D unresolved. Looked up from germline, CDR1 is SGHRS and CDR2 is YFSETQ. Deletions cut 5 bases from V and 3 bases from J, with 6 bases between. The CDR3 is 11 residues long. The CDR3 DNA is TGCGCCAGCAGGTTAAGCTACGAGCAGTACTTC. Protein sequence: CASRLSYEQYF.

The chain combines TRBV21-1 with TRBJ2-7; the listed D gene, TRBD1, was not tested against the DNA. TRBV21-1 is a listed pseudogene. This CDR3 contains 15 residues. This chain's CDR3 is CASRGWTGMSYEQYF. The CDR3 DNA follows: TGTGCCAGCAGGGGTTGGACAGGGATGTCCTACGAGCAGTACTTC.

The genes are TRBV28 and TRBJ1-5; the match to TRBD1 covers 7 bases. CDR3 size: 19 residues. V lost 3 bases to trimming and J lost 1 base; unmatched junction nucleotides: 15. Germline loops: CDR1 MDHEN, CDR2 SYDVKM. CDR3 sequence (DNA): TGTGCCAGCAGTTTCTGGAGACAGGGTCCCGGCATAAGCAATCAGCCCCAGCATTTT. This gives the protein CASSFWRQGPGISNQPQHF.